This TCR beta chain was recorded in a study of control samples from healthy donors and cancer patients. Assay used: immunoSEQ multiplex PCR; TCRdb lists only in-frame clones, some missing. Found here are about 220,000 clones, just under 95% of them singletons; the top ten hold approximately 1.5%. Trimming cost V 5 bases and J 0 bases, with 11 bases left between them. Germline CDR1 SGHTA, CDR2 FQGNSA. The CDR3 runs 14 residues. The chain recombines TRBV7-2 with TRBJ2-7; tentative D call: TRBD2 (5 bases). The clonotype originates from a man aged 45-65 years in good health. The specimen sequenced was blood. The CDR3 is CASSPRRDSYEQYF. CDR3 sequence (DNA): TGTGCCAGCAGCCCTCGACGGGACTCCTACGAGCAGTACTTC. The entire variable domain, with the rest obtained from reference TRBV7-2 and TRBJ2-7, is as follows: GAGVSQSPSNKVTEKGKDVELRCDPISGHTALYWYRQSLGQGLEFLIYFQGNSAPDKSGLPSDRFSAERTGGSVSTLTIQRTQQEDSAVYLCASSPRRDSYEQYFGPGTRLTVT.